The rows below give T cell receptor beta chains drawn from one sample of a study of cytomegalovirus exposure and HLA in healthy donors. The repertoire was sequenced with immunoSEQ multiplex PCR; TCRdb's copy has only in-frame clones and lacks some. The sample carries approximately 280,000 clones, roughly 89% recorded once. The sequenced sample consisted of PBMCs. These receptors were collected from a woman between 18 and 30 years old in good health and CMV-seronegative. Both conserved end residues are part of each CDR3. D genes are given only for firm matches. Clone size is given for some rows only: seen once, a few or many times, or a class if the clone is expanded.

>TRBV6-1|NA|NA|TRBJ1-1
TGTGCCAGCAAACAGGGTAGGGACACTGAAGCTTTCTTT
CASKQGRDTEAFF
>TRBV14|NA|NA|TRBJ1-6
TGTGCCAGCAGCCAGCTCACAGGGTCAAGCTCCTATAATTCACCCCTCCACTTT
CASSQLTGSSSYNSPLHF
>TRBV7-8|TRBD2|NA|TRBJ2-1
TGTGCCAGCAGCTGGACTAGCGGGGGGGCTAGGCAGTTCTTC
CASSWTSGGARQFF
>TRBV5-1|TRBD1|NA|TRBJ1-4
TGCGCCAGCAGCTTGAGGACAGGGACCTATGAAAAACTGTTTTTT
CASSLRTGTYEKLFF
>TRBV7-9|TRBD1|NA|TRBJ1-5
TGTGCCAGCAGCTACGGACAGGGGGCCGGGCAGCCCCAGCATTTT
CASSYGQGAGQPQHF
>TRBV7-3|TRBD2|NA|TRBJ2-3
TGTGCCAGCAGCTCCCCGGGGGGGCTTAGGGATACGCAGTATTTT
CASSSPGGLRDTQYF
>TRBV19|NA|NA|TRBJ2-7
TGTGCCAGTAGGCCTGGGGGCCTTAGCTCCTACGAGCAGTACTTC
CASRPGGLSSYEQYF
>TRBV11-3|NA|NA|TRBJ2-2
TGTGCCAGCAGCTTGGAAGACCCGGGGACCGGGGAGCTGTTTTTT
CASSLEDPGTGELFF
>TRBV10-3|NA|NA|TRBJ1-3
TGTGCCATCAGTGAGTCCGTCGGAGGGAGCTACACCATATATTTT
CAISESVGGSYTIYF
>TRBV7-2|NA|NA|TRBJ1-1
TGTGCCAGCAGCTGGGGAGGGAGCACTGAAGCTTTCTTT
CASSWGGSTEAFF
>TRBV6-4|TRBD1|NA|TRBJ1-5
TGTGCCAGCAGGAGGACAGGTCTTACTCCCATGCGTAGCAATCAGCCCCAGCATTTT
CASRRTGLTPMRSNQPQHF
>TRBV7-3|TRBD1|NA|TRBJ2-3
TGTGCCAGCAGCTCGGTCGGACAGGGGGCAAGAGATACGCAGTATTTT
CASSSVGQGARDTQYF
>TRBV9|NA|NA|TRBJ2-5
TGTGCCAGCAGCGTAGCAGGCAGCCAAGAGACCCAGTACTTC
CASSVAGSQETQYF
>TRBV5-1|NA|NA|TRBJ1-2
TGCGCCAGCAGCCGTGACAGCTCCGGCTACACCTTC
CASSRDSSGYTF
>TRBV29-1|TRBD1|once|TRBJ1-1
TGCAGCGGAGGACAGGGGATTGAAGCTTTCTTT
CSGGQGIEAFF
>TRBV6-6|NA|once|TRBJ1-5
TGTGCCACCTACGACAGGCCCGAAGGTCGGCCCCAGCATTTT
CATYDRPEGRPQHF
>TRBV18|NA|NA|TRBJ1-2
TGTGCCAGCTCACCAAGGGAGGATTATGGCTACACCTTC
CASSPREDYGYTF
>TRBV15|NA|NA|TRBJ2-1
TGTGCCACCAGCCCCGCCTACAATGAGCAGTTCTTC
CATSPAYNEQFF
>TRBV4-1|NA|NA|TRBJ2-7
TGCGCCAGCAGCCATACCGTTGGAGGGACCTACGAGCAGTACTTC
CASSHTVGGTYEQYF
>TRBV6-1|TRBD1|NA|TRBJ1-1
TGTGCCAGCAGGGGGGGGTGGACAGGGCCCACTGAAGCTTTCTTT
CASRGGWTGPTEAFF
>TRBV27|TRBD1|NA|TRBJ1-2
TGTGCCAGCAGAACTCCGGGACAGGGCTATGGCTACACCTTC
CASRTPGQGYGYTF
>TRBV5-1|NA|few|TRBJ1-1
TGCGCCAGCACCACCGTGGGGCTGAACACTGAAGCTTTCTTT
CASTTVGLNTEAFF
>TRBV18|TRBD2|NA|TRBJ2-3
TGTGCCAGCTCCCTTCTAGCGGGGGAAACAGATACGCAGTATTTT
CASSLLAGETDTQYF
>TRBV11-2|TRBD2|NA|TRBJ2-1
TGTGCCAGCAGGTCTAGCGGGGGGGCTTACAATGAGCAGTTCTTC
CASRSSGGAYNEQFF
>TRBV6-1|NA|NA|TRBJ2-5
TGTGCCAGCAGTGAAGCGAGAGGGTGGGTATCCCCCCAAGAGACCCAGTACTTC
CASSEARGWVSPQETQYF
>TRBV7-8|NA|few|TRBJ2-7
TGTGCCAGCAGCTTAGTCGTGACGGGTTCCAACGAGCAGTACTTC
CASSLVVTGSNEQYF
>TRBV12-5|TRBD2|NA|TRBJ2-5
TGTGCTAGTGGTGCCGGACTAGCGGGGGTTGAGACCCAGTACTTC
CASGAGLAGVETQYF
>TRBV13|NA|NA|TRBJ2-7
TGTGCCAGCAGCTTCGCCGGTTCCTACGAGCAGTACTTC
CASSFAGSYEQYF
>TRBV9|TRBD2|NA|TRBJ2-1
TGTGCCAGCAGCGCAAGGAGCGGGGGGGCCTACAATGAGCAGTTCTTC
CASSARSGGAYNEQFF
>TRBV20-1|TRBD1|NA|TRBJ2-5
TGCAGTGCCGCCAGGGGGGAGACCCAGTACTTC
CSAARGETQYF
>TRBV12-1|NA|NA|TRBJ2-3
TGTGCCAGCAGCTTTGAGGCTAGCGGGGGGGCCTTCGATACGCAGTATTTT
CASSFEASGGAFDTQYF
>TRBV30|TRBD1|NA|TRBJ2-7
TGTGCCTGGACGCCGCCCAACGTAAACAGGGGTTACGAGCAGTACTTC
CAWTPPNVNRGYEQYF
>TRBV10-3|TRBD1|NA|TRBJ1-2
TGTGCCATCAGCGGACAGGGGGGTTACTATGGCTACACCTTC
CAISGQGGYYGYTF
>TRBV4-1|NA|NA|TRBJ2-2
TGCGCCAGCAGCCAAATCAGGAGCCTACCCGGGGCCGGGGAGCTGTTTTTT
CASSQIRSLPGAGELFF
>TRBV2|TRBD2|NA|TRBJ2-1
TGTGCCAGCAGGGGGACTAGCGGGGTGTCCTACAATGAGCAGTTCTTC
CASRGTSGVSYNEQFF
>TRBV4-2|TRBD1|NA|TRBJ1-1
TGTGCCAGCAGCCTCAGACAGGGGAACACTGAAGCTTTCTTT
CASSLRQGNTEAFF